Listed below are T cell receptor beta chains from one sample, sequenced in a study of blood T cell repertoires in COVID-19. TCRdb's copy holds only in-frame clones and misses some; the assay was immunoSEQ multiplex PCR. Found here are some 220,000 clones, about 85% of them singletons; the top ten hold 9.5% to 15%. The sample taken for sequencing was peripheral blood. These receptors came from a woman aged 18-30 years who had recovered from COVID-19. CDR3s include the opening cysteine and the closing phenylalanine or tryptophan. Fields, in order: V gene, D gene, clone size, J gene, CDR3 DNA, CDR3 protein. The D gene is left open where the match is weak. Not all rows give a size; the values are once, few, many and, for expanded clones, a class.

V: TRBV7-2
D: -
size: few
J: TRBJ1-1
DNA: TGTGCCAGCAGCTCATCACAGAACACTGAAGCTTTCTTT
CDR3: CASSSSQNTEAFF

V: TRBV5-1
D: TRBD1
size: once
J: TRBJ2-7
DNA: TGCGCCAGCAGCTCCAGCGACAGGGGCCACGAGCAGTACTTC
CDR3: CASSSSDRGHEQYF

V: TRBV6-5
D: -
size: -
J: TRBJ1-3
DNA: TGTGCCAGCAGTTCTAACCCGAGCTCTGGAAACACCATATATTTT
CDR3: CASSSNPSSGNTIYF

V: TRBV18
D: -
size: -
J: TRBJ2-7
DNA: TGTGCCAGCTCACCACCGTCATGGCAGAACTACGAGCAGTACTTC
CDR3: CASSPPSWQNYEQYF

V: TRBV27
D: TRBD1
size: few
J: TRBJ2-7
DNA: TGTGCCAGCAGTGCCGACAGGGCCTACGAGCAGTACTTC
CDR3: CASSADRAYEQYF

V: TRBV5-8
D: TRBD2
size: -
J: TRBJ2-1
DNA: TGTGCCAGCAGCCCGAGACTAGCGGGATTCTACAATGAGCAGTTCTTC
CDR3: CASSPRLAGFYNEQFF

V: TRBV7-9
D: -
size: -
J: TRBJ2-5
DNA: TGTGCCAGCAGGGACATACAAGAGACCCAGTACTTC
CDR3: CASRDIQETQYF

V: TRBV11-2
D: -
size: -
J: TRBJ1-1
DNA: TGTGCCAGCAGATGGACAGAGAACACTGAAGCTTTCTTT
CDR3: CASRWTENTEAFF

V: TRBV7-9
D: -
size: -
J: TRBJ2-5
DNA: TGTGCCAGCAGCTTATCGAGGCGGGGGCTTGAGACCCAGTACTTC
CDR3: CASSLSRRGLETQYF

V: TRBV10-3
D: -
size: few
J: TRBJ2-5
DNA: TGTGCCATCAGTGAGTCCAGGGGAGGGGAGACCCAGTACTTC
CDR3: CAISESRGGETQYF

V: TRBV11-2
D: -
size: -
J: TRBJ1-1
DNA: TGTGCCAGCAGCTACCGGACGGGGGTTGAAGCTTTCTTT
CDR3: CASSYRTGVEAFF

V: TRBV15
D: -
size: -
J: TRBJ2-1
DNA: TGTGCCACCAGCAGAGACCCGAGCGAGGTGCCGTTCTTC
CDR3: CATSRDPSEVPFF

V: TRBV12-5
D: TRBD1
size: -
J: TRBJ2-1
DNA: TGTGCTAGTGGTTTGGGGACAGGCTATGAGCAGTTCTTC
CDR3: CASGLGTGYEQFF

V: TRBV19
D: -
size: -
J: TRBJ1-5
DNA: TGTGCCAGTAGTATAGGCCAGAATCAGCCCCAGCATTTT
CDR3: CASSIGQNQPQHF

V: TRBV29-1
D: -
size: -
J: TRBJ2-7
DNA: TGCAGCGTTCTCGTCGGGGGGACAGGATGGTACGAGCAGTACTTC
CDR3: CSVLVGGTGWYEQYF

V: TRBV27
D: TRBD2
size: -
J: TRBJ2-1
DNA: TGTGCCAGCAGTTTTTCCAGCGGGGTCAATGAGCAGTTCTTC
CDR3: CASSFSSGVNEQFF

V: TRBV30
D: -
size: -
J: TRBJ1-1
DNA: TGTGCCTGGAGAGGTCGGGGGGCGCGAACTGAAGCTTTCTTT
CDR3: CAWRGRGARTEAFF

V: TRBV7-6
D: TRBD1
size: -
J: TRBJ1-5
DNA: TGTGCCAGCAGCTTAGGGACAGGGTTGAGCAATCAGCCCCAGCATTTT
CDR3: CASSLGTGLSNQPQHF

V: TRBV7-2
D: -
size: few
J: TRBJ1-6
DNA: TGTGCCAGCAGCTCTAGGGGGGGTCTTGGTTCACCCCTCCACTTT
CDR3: CASSSRGGLGSPLHF

V: TRBV2
D: -
size: -
J: TRBJ1-5
DNA: TGTGCCAGCAGTGAGAGACATAGCAATCAGCCCCAGCATTTT
CDR3: CASSERHSNQPQHF

V: TRBV11-2
D: -
size: -
J: TRBJ2-2
DNA: TGTGCCAGCAGCCTATCATTCAGGGGAAGGACCGGGGAGCTGTTTTTT
CDR3: CASSLSFRGRTGELFF

V: TRBV19
D: TRBD2
size: -
J: TRBJ2-7
DNA: TGTGCCAGTAGTATCGTAGCGGGAGTCTACGAGCAGTACTTC
CDR3: CASSIVAGVYEQYF

V: TRBV3-1/TRBV3-2
D: -
size: -
J: TRBJ1-6
DNA: TGTGCCAGCGGGGAACAGGGTAGTTCACCCCTCCACTTT
CDR3: CASGEQGSSPLHF

V: TRBV13
D: TRBD1
size: -
J: TRBJ2-2
DNA: TGTGCCACCCGGGGACAGGGAGGACGCGGGGAGCTGTTTTTT
CDR3: CATRGQGGRGELFF

V: TRBV6-5
D: -
size: -
J: TRBJ1-3
DNA: TGTGCCAGCACCCAAGGGGTCTCTGGAAACACCATATATTTT
CDR3: CASTQGVSGNTIYF

V: TRBV19
D: -
size: -
J: TRBJ1-1
DNA: TGTGCCAGTAACGCGGCATTAAACACTGAAGCTTTCTTT
CDR3: CASNAALNTEAFF

V: TRBV25-1
D: -
size: -
J: TRBJ1-3
DNA: TGTGCCAGCAGTGACTGGGGGGAACTTGGAAACACCATATATTTT
CDR3: CASSDWGELGNTIYF

V: TRBV19
D: -
size: -
J: TRBJ2-3
DNA: TGTGCCAGTAATGAAGGAGGCGGTCCCATGTCTAATACGCAGTATTTT
CDR3: CASNEGGGPMSNTQYF

V: TRBV4-1
D: -
size: -
J: TRBJ2-7
DNA: TGCGCCAGCAGCCAAGATCCCCAGGGAGGCTACGAGCAGTACTTC
CDR3: CASSQDPQGGYEQYF

V: TRBV7-9
D: -
size: once
J: TRBJ1-2
DNA: TGTGCCAGCAGCTTAGGTGCAGGTGCGGGCTACACCTTC
CDR3: CASSLGAGAGYTF

V: TRBV15
D: -
size: -
J: TRBJ2-1
DNA: TGTGCCACCAGCAGAGATCGAGCCGGCTCCTACAATGAGCAGTTCTTC
CDR3: CATSRDRAGSYNEQFF

V: TRBV7-2
D: -
size: -
J: TRBJ2-1
DNA: TGTGCCAGCACCCTTGGGAGCAATGAGCAGTTCTTC
CDR3: CASTLGSNEQFF

V: TRBV9
D: TRBD1
size: -
J: TRBJ1-2
DNA: TGTGCCAGCAGCGTAGGGGACAGGGGGAGCTATGGCTACACCTTC
CDR3: CASSVGDRGSYGYTF

V: TRBV27
D: -
size: -
J: TRBJ1-5
DNA: TGTGCCAGCAGTTTTTCCACAGCCAATCAGCCCCAGCATTTT
CDR3: CASSFSTANQPQHF

V: TRBV7-2
D: TRBD1
size: -
J: TRBJ1-1
DNA: TGTGCCAGCACCCACCGACAGGGGTTCGCTGAAGCTTTCTTT
CDR3: CASTHRQGFAEAFF

V: TRBV24-1
D: -
size: once
J: TRBJ2-2
DNA: TGTGCCACCAGTGATTTCATTGGTGTGGCAAACACCGGGGAGCTGTTTTTT
CDR3: CATSDFIGVANTGELFF

V: TRBV27
D: -
size: -
J: TRBJ1-3
DNA: TGTGCCAGCAGTCCACAGGGTTGGGCTGGAAACACCATATATTTT
CDR3: CASSPQGWAGNTIYF

V: TRBV6-5
D: TRBD2
size: -
J: TRBJ2-2
DNA: TGTGCCAGCAGTTACTCACTAGCGGGAGGAAACGGGGAGCTGTTTTTT
CDR3: CASSYSLAGGNGELFF

V: TRBV29-1
D: -
size: -
J: TRBJ1-1
DNA: TGCAGCGTCCTCAGTAACACTGAAGCTTTCTTT
CDR3: CSVLSNTEAFF

V: TRBV27
D: -
size: -
J: TRBJ1-1
DNA: TGTGCCAGCAGTTTATCAGGCGGTGAAGCTTTCTTT
CDR3: CASSLSGGEAFF

V: TRBV25-1
D: -
size: few
J: TRBJ1-6
DNA: TGTGCCAGCAGTGAGGCTAATTCACCCCTCCACTTT
CDR3: CASSEANSPLHF

V: TRBV30
D: -
size: -
J: TRBJ2-6
DNA: TGTGCCTGGAACGCGGTATCGGGGGCCAACGTCCTGACTTTC
CDR3: CAWNAVSGANVLTF

V: TRBV4-2
D: -
size: -
J: TRBJ2-5
DNA: TGTGCCAGCAGCCAAGAATGGGCCAGCCAAGAGACCCAGTACTTC
CDR3: CASSQEWASQETQYF

V: TRBV9
D: -
size: once
J: TRBJ2-7
DNA: TGTGCCAGCAGCGTTGGGAGACCTCCGCGGGTTACCTACGAGCAGTACTTC
CDR3: CASSVGRPPRVTYEQYF

V: TRBV11-3
D: TRBD1
size: -
J: TRBJ2-7
DNA: TGTGCCAGCAGCTTAGGGGACAGCCCATCCTACGAGCAGTACTTC
CDR3: CASSLGDSPSYEQYF

V: TRBV4-3
D: TRBD1
size: -
J: TRBJ2-7
DNA: TGCGCCAGCAGCCAAGAGCCGGGACAGACTCCCTACGAGCAGTACTTC
CDR3: CASSQEPGQTPYEQYF

V: TRBV5-5
D: TRBD2
size: few
J: TRBJ2-7
DNA: TGTGCCAGCAGCCTGGGACTAGCGGGAGTCGAGCAGTACTTC
CDR3: CASSLGLAGVEQYF

V: TRBV7-3
D: -
size: -
J: TRBJ2-1
DNA: TGTGCCAGCAGCGTGAGGGCTCCCCAGAGCTCCTACAATGAGCAGTTCTTC
CDR3: CASSVRAPQSSYNEQFF

V: TRBV6-6
D: -
size: -
J: TRBJ2-7
DNA: TGTGCCAGCGGGATTCGGACATACGAGCAGTACTTC
CDR3: CASGIRTYEQYF

V: TRBV6-5
D: TRBD1
size: -
J: TRBJ2-7
DNA: TGTGCCAGCAGTTTTCGGACAGGGTCGGGCGAGCAGTACTTC
CDR3: CASSFRTGSGEQYF

V: TRBV19
D: TRBD1
size: -
J: TRBJ1-1
DNA: TGTGCCAGTAGTCCAGACAGGGGGCGGTACACTGAAGCTTTCTTT
CDR3: CASSPDRGRYTEAFF

V: TRBV3-1/TRBV3-2
D: -
size: -
J: TRBJ1-5
DNA: TGTGCCAGCAGCCAACGGAGCTACAATCAGCCCCAGCATTTT
CDR3: CASSQRSYNQPQHF

V: TRBV19
D: TRBD1
size: -
J: TRBJ1-2
DNA: TGTGCCAGTAAAAGACAGGGGAGCTATGGCTACACCTTC
CDR3: CASKRQGSYGYTF

V: TRBV6-1
D: -
size: once
J: TRBJ1-1
DNA: TGTGCCAGCAGTGAAGGGGGCACGGTCCCTTTCTTT
CDR3: CASSEGGTVPFF

V: TRBV10-2
D: TRBD1
size: -
J: TRBJ2-2
DNA: TGCGCCAGCAGTGGACAGGGGGAGACCGGGGAGCTGTTTTTT
CDR3: CASSGQGETGELFF